Sequencing of this TCR beta chain was carried out in a study of T cell repertoires in cytomegalovirus infection. At the level of the study: Selected CMV epitopes included recently identified HLA-C-restricted ones as well as well-studied HLA-B-restricted ones.

In the case of this clonotype: Its specificity is not known.

MiXCR was run by TCRdb on the reads, yielding one entry per CDR3 protein. Of approximately 340,000 distinct CDR3 sequences in the sample, 25% to 30% are singletons; the top ten hold around 19%. Germline V CDR1 and CDR2: LNHDA, SQIVND (reference sequence). This CDR3 has 15 amino acids. The junction had 5 bases not matched to a gene; V was cut back by 6 bases and J by 1 base. The input for sequencing was cultured PBMCs, taken from culture after CMV antigen stimulation. The chain recombines TRBV19 with TRBJ1-5, with TRBD1 identical over 8 bases. The source of this sequence is a human donor in good health (CMV status not recorded). Some clones in this sample may be carry-over from other donors' samples. The CDR3: CASSRDRGSNQPQHF. Here the CDR3 DNA reads TGTGCCAGTAGCCGAGACAGGGGCAGCAATCAGCCCCAGCATTTT.